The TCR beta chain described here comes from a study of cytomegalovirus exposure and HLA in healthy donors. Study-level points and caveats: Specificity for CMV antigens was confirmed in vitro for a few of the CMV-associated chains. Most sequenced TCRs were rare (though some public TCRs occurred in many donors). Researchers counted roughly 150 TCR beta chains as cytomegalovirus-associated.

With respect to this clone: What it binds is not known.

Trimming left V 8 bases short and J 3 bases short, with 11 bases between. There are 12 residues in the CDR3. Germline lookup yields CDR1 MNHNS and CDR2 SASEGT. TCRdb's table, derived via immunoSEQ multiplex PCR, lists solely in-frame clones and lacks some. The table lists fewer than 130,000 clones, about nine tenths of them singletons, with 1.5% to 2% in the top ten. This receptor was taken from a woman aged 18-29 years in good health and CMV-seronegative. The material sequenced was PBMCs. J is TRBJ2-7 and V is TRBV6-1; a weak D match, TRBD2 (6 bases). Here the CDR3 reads CASRDGSYEQYF. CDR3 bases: TGTGCCAGCCGGGACGGGAGCTACGAGCAGTACTTC.